The present entry profiles one TCR beta chain with its context. This clonotype was detected only a few times. The specificity of this receptor is unknown. There are no base qualities to consult, and no much larger clone falls within one base. These data come from a study of T cells in Graves' hyperthyroidism and ophthalmopathy (dated by TCRdb to about 2019). Study-level background: Peripheral blood was collected at initial diagnosis, before any treatment. To identify TCR V-J signatures that set the groups apart, the researchers used a discovery cohort of about a hundred patients, made up of fewer than 50 with Graves' ophthalmopathy and 57 with stable Graves' hyperthyroidism. Prospective prediction of ophthalmopathy was tested in an independent validation cohort consisting of fewer than 20 hyperthyroidism patients and 17 patients who later progressed to ophthalmopathy. The 75 to 100 discovery patients were randomly split 7:3 into training and test sets. The study also compared thyroid tissue and blood T-cell repertoires from a handful of Graves' hyperthyroidism patients. After blood sampling, hyperthyroidism patients were treated with methimazole at a starting dose of 30 mg daily, and ophthalmopathy patients were treated with high-dose intravenous methylprednisolone. TCR Vbeta CDR3 sequencing of 135 peripheral blood samples (fewer than 45 ophthalmopathy, about 80 hyperthyroidism and some 17 progressor patients) is reported in the paper. The paper as a whole reports these results and caveats: In validation, progression to ophthalmopathy was predicted by the model with more than 65% sensitivity and 72% to 85% specificity, a median of around 5.9 months before onset. Sample size was not statistically predetermined, and blinding of investigators to group allocation was not performed. Ophthalmopathy was separated from stable hyperthyroidism by a 13 V-J signature model, with 87.88% sensitivity and roughly 84% specificity obtained in cross-validation and 80%/75% obtained in testing. Most expanded thyroid clonotypes (frequency above 0.001) were also detected in blood, suggesting blood repertoires may reflect thyroid immune responses.

Amplification of TCR beta CDR3 regions was carried out from RNA transcripts. A first-round RT-PCR of the TCR CDR3 used the HTBI primer set with the Qiagen OneStep RT-PCR kit. Libraries were constructed in a second round of multiplex PCR, after which size selection and purification were performed. Paired-end sequencing of the libraries was performed with 100 bp reads on an Illumina HiSeq2000. Regarding the original processing steps: SOAPnuke was used to process the raw data, throwing out any read that contained adapters or uncalled bases, had a mean Phred below 15, or lacked an exact constant-primer or identifier match. COPE v1.2.5 was used to merge the high-quality paired reads, and each unique nucleotide sequence was defined as a clonotype. MiTCR v1.1 was used to align the clonotypes against IMGT TRBV, TRBD and TRBJ reference segments. Analysis was restricted to V-J combinations with a frequency above 0.0001, which covered over 98% of repertoires. A TCS score was defined as the ratio between F50 (clonal expansion) and ExV (chaos), using BLOSUM62-based TCRdist between CDR3 peptides within each V-J. Welch's t-statistics and random forest reduced several hundred V-J features to 13, which were used in a naive Bayes classifier (R e1071). TCRdb reran the public reads through fastp at Q25 and MiXCR, keeping productive beta chains. For every CDR3 protein sequence, its rows merge into one entry that carries the most common genes and DNA. It is TCRdb's table, rather than the study itself, that gives the V and J calls and clone size. The sample contains under 800,000 distinct CDR3 sequences, around 15% of them found a single time. The ten largest account for 10% of the sample.

A patient counted as having stable Graves' hyperthyroidism if no progression to ophthalmopathy occurred over 18 months of follow-up. Hyperthyroidism patients were newly diagnosed, with disease duration under 2 months, and aged 18 to 65 years. Any patient with an uncontrolled infection, another autoimmune disease, pregnancy or lactation was excluded. Clinical symptoms, serum thyroxine and TRAb, thyroid ultrasound, and orbital computed tomography formed the basis for the diagnoses. PBMCs were separated from under 12 ml of fresh peripheral blood using Ficoll-Paque density gradient centrifugation. Total RNA was extracted using Trizol reagent, and RNA quality was assessed on an Agilent 2100 Bioanalyzer. V was cut back by 0 bases and J by 6 bases, leaving a gap of 12 bases between them. From the cysteine up to the phenylalanine, the CDR3 has a length of 15 residues. Only CDR3 DNA is held: 45 bases, read in frame from base 1. The CDR1 and CDR2 encoded by the germline V gene (reference sequence) are LNHDA and SQIVND.

The sequence derives from a woman under 30 with Graves' hyperthyroidism. The chain uses TRBV19 and TRBJ2-1, with the D segment possibly TRBD1 or TRBD2, each aligning over 5 bases. The sample consisted of blood. The CDR3 reads as follows: CASSIDPGPRNEQFF. The nucleotides are TGTGCCAGTAGTATAGACCCGGGACCCCGCAATGAGCAGTTCTTC.